One sample yielded the 9 T cell receptor beta chains listed below, sequenced in a study of CD8+ T cells in alopecia areata. Isolated RNA was reverse transcribed into cDNA used as the sequencing template. The protocol was immunoSEQ multiplex PCR, while the TCRdb copy is restricted to in-frame clones and leaves out a portion. This sample comprises approximately 110,000 clones, none seen once only. Sequenced material: lesional skin. These receptors were collected from a C3H/HeJ mouse with alopecia areata. Mouse strain MHC haplotype: H2-k.

In this sample, this clone turned up a few times. Gene names denote mouse genes. The CDR3 goes on 4 residues after the read ends, and that part is filled in from the germline J gene. The rearrangement joins TRBV19 to TRBJ2-1; possible D gene TRBD1, 5 bases. Germline lookup yields CDR1 FNHDT and CDR2 SITEND (reference sequence). The CDR3 runs to 14 residues. CDR3 DNA, as far as it was read: TGTGCCAGCAGTATAGGACCAGGGAGGGCT. It specifies CASSIGPGRA. In full, the CDR3 is CASSIGPGRAEQFF.

This clone was recorded a few times. Here the gene names and germline are mouse. Read sequence stops 4 residues before the CDR3 end, and the germline J gene provides the missing end. The chain carries TRBV14 and TRBJ2-7; 11 bases map to TRBD2. CDR3 length equals 16 residues. Germline values: CDR1 SGHDT, CDR2 FRDEAV. Losses at the gene ends were 1 base for V and 1 base for J; bases not matched to a gene: 4. Partial CDR3 DNA: TGTGCCAGCAGTTTCGAGGGACTGGGGGTTTCCTAT. Amino acids: CASSFEGLGVSY. The full-length CDR3 reads as CASSFEGLGVSYEQYF.

With regard to this clone: Mouse gene names apply. The observed sequence ends 4 residues before the CDR3 terminus, with the missing tail filled in from the germline J gene. The rearrangement links TRBV19 to TRBJ2-1; 8 nucleotides align to TRBD2. The germline CDR1 and CDR2 sequences are FNHDT and SITEND (reference sequence). This CDR3 has 17 amino acids. Losses at the gene ends were 4 bases for V and 0 bases for J; bases not matched to a gene: 9. The CDR3 DNA, read in part, is TGTGCCAGCAGTCCGACTGGGGCGTTCTCTAACTATGCT. It encodes CASSPTGAFSNYA. The whole CDR3 sequence reads CASSPTGAFSNYAEQFF.

At least ten counts were recorded for this clone. Genes and germline come from the mouse. The sequenced fragment ends 4 residues before the CDR3 boundary, so the rest is inferred from the germline J gene. The rearrangement joins TRBV16 to TRBJ2-1; TRBD1 might be the D (6 bases). Germline V gives CDR1 SGHSA, CDR2 FRNQAP. The CDR3 runs 15 residues. V gave up 2 bases and J gave up 0 bases, with 8 bases separating them. CDR3 DNA, as far as it was read: TGTGCAAGCAGCTTACCGGGACATAACTATGCT. Translated: CASSLPGHNYA. The entire CDR3 is CASSLPGHNYAEQFF.

Many counts were recorded for this clone. Germline and genes: mouse. The read ends 4 residues shy of where the CDR3 ends; the end is completed using the germline J gene. The sample has other DNA sequences that encode this CDR3 too. V gene TRBV13-3 combines with J gene TRBJ2-5; possible D gene TRBD1, 6 bases. The germline gives CDR1 NNHDY, CDR2 SYVADS. The length of the CDR3 is 12 residues. The CDR3 here is CASRQGGDTQYF. Partial CDR3 DNA: TGTGCCAGCAGACAGGGTGGCGAC. The full variable domain, in which reference TRBV13-3 and TRBJ2-5 provide the parts outside the CDR3, is EAAVTQSPRSKVAVTGGKVTLSCHQTNNHDYMYWYRQDTGHGLRLIHYSYVADSTEKGDIPDGYKASRPSQENFSLILELASLSQTAVYFCASRQGGDTQYFGPGTRLLVL.

The table lists this clone with a few counts. Mouse names are used for the genes. The CDR3 goes on 4 residues after the read ends, and that part is filled in from the germline J gene. This chain joins TRBV14 and TRBJ2-7; 10 nucleotides match TRBD1. Germline-derived CDR1 and CDR2 are SGHDT and FRDEAV. The CDR3 covers 13 residues. The sequenced CDR3 bases are TGTGCCAGCAGCCCCGGGACAGGGGAT. The encoded protein is CASSPGTGD. The full-length CDR3 reads as CASSPGTGDEQYF.

Only a few counts were recorded for this clone. Here the gene names and germline are mouse. The read stops 4 residues short of the end of the CDR3; the missing end is completed from the germline J gene. The chain carries TRBV19 and TRBJ2-5; 8 bases match TRBD1. The CDR3 is 16 residues long. From germline, CDR1 is FNHDT and CDR2 SITEND (reference sequence). V lost 4 bases to trimming and J lost 1 base; unmatched junction nucleotides: 8. The sequenced part of the CDR3 DNA is TGTGCCAGCAGTTTCCCGCAACAGGGGGACCAAGAC. Encoded protein: CASSFPQQGDQD. The complete CDR3 protein is CASSFPQQGDQDTQYF. Full variable domain (remainder filled in from reference TRBV19 and TRBJ2-5): GGIITQTPKFLIGQEGQKLTLKCQQNFNHDTMYWYRQDSGKGLRLIYYSITENDLQKGDLSEGYDASREKKSSFSLTVTSAQKNEMAVFLCASSFPQQGDQDTQYFGPGTRLLVL.

This clone was counted at least ten times. Gene and germline names: mouse. Read sequence stops 4 residues before the CDR3 end, and the germline J gene provides the missing end. The chain joins TRBV13-3 to TRBJ2-1; TRBD1 agrees at 7 bases. The V gene's germline CDR1 is NNHDY and CDR2 SYVADS. V trimming: 2 bases; J trimming: 1 base; junction bases outside the gene matches: 6. The CDR3 has 16 amino acids. The sequenced CDR3 bases are TGTGCCAGCAGTGAGTCCGACAGGGTGAACTATGCT. This codes for CASSESDRVNYA. The whole CDR3 reads CASSESDRVNYAEQFF.

Comments on this clone: Gene names denote mouse genes. The read terminates 4 residues before the CDR3 end, so the remaining end is supplied by the germline J gene. V is TRBV1 and J is TRBJ1-1; D remains ambiguous. Germline assignment: CDR1 NSQYPW and CDR2 LRSPGD (reference sequence). The V and J ends lost 0 bases and 4 bases respectively, with 9 bases between them. The CDR3 runs 14 residues. The CDR3 loop is CTCSADSGVTEVFF. The CDR3 bases that were read are TGCACCTGCAGTGCAGATTCTGGGGTCACA.